This T cell receptor (beta chain) was sequenced for a study of cytomegalovirus exposure and HLA in healthy donors. Clones were read by immunoSEQ multiplex PCR, and TCRdb kept only the in-frame ones, dropping some. The profile shows roughly 80,000 clones, more than 75% of them singletons. This receptor was taken from a man under 40 in good health and CMV-seronegative. The sequenced sample consisted of PBMCs.

The chain's CDR3 is CASSSQTGGTDTQYF. The CDR3 coding sequence is TGTGCCAGCAGCTCCCAAACGGGGGGCACAGATACGCAGTATTTT. The chain has TRBV7-9 and TRBJ2-3, with D possibly TRBD2 on 6 matching bases. Germline V CDR1 and CDR2: SEHNR, FQNEAQ (reference sequence). V lost 4 bases to trimming and J lost 1 base, with 12 bases between them. This CDR3 region has 15 residues.